These T cell receptor beta chains were read from a single sample in a study of shared clonotypes between healthy human individuals. The method was immunoSEQ multiplex PCR; TCRdb's version includes in-frame clones alone and lacks a portion of them. This sample has 900,000 to 1,200,000 clones; around 78% occur once, and the top ten carry roughly 0.62%. Sequencing input: memory CD4+ T cells from PBMCs. The receptors come from a man between 18 and 35 years old in good health. Some clones in this sample may be carry-over from other donors' samples. CDR3s include the opening cysteine and the closing phenylalanine or tryptophan. Each record gives: J gene, D gene, clone size, V gene, CDR3 DNA, CDR3 protein. A D gene is named only where the DNA matches it firmly. Where a row states a size, it is once, few, many or the class of an expanded clone; other rows omit it.

j_gene: TRBJ1-5; d_gene: NA; abundance: NA; v_gene: TRBV30; CDR3nt: TGTGCCTGGAGTGGGGGTCGCAATCAGCCCCAGCATTTT; CDR3aa: CAWSGGRNQPQHF
j_gene: TRBJ2-1; d_gene: NA; abundance: NA; v_gene: TRBV11-2; CDR3nt: TGTGCCAGCAGCTTAAATCGCGGGGCCTACAATGAGCAGTTCTTC; CDR3aa: CASSLNRGAYNEQFF
j_gene: TRBJ2-6; d_gene: NA; abundance: NA; v_gene: TRBV6-5; CDR3nt: TGTGCCAGCAATAGGGTGCCTGGGGCCAACGTCCTGACTTTC; CDR3aa: CASNRVPGANVLTF
j_gene: TRBJ2-3; d_gene: NA; abundance: NA; v_gene: TRBV2; CDR3nt: TGTGCCAGCACCAAGGGGGCAGGGAGGGCAGATACGCAGTATTTT; CDR3aa: CASTKGAGRADTQYF
j_gene: TRBJ2-5; d_gene: NA; abundance: NA; v_gene: TRBV6-1; CDR3nt: TGTGCCAGCAGTGAACTCGCCGGTGGGGAGACCCAGTACTTC; CDR3aa: CASSELAGGETQYF
j_gene: TRBJ2-4; d_gene: TRBD1; abundance: NA; v_gene: TRBV6-6; CDR3nt: TGTGCCAGCAGTACCGGGACAGGGGTTGACATTCAGTACTTC; CDR3aa: CASSTGTGVDIQYF
j_gene: TRBJ2-1; d_gene: TRBD2; abundance: NA; v_gene: TRBV29-1; CDR3nt: TGCAGCACATGGGGGCGGGAGGTCTACAATGAGCAGTTCTTC; CDR3aa: CSTWGREVYNEQFF
j_gene: TRBJ1-1; d_gene: NA; abundance: once; v_gene: TRBV14; CDR3nt: TGTGCCAGCAGCCAAGTCGGGAGGGGGAGCACTGAAGCTTTCTTT; CDR3aa: CASSQVGRGSTEAFF
j_gene: TRBJ2-7; d_gene: TRBD2; abundance: NA; v_gene: TRBV28; CDR3nt: TGTGCCAGCAGTCCCTTTACTAGCGGGAGTATCTACGAGCAGTACTTC; CDR3aa: CASSPFTSGSIYEQYF
j_gene: TRBJ2-7; d_gene: TRBD2; abundance: few; v_gene: TRBV7-2; CDR3nt: TGTGCCAGCACCAAGGGACTAGCGGTGAACTACGAGCAGTACTTC; CDR3aa: CASTKGLAVNYEQYF
j_gene: TRBJ1-2; d_gene: NA; abundance: NA; v_gene: TRBV28; CDR3nt: TGTGCCAGCAGTCCTGGGGGGAGAGGGTTATATGGCTACACCTTC; CDR3aa: CASSPGGRGLYGYTF
j_gene: TRBJ2-5; d_gene: NA; abundance: NA; v_gene: TRBV11-1; CDR3nt: TGTGCCAGCAGCTTAGTAACAGGGCAGGAGACCCAGTACTTC; CDR3aa: CASSLVTGQETQYF
j_gene: TRBJ2-7; d_gene: TRBD1; abundance: few; v_gene: TRBV10-3; CDR3nt: TGTGCCATCAGTGAGATCAGGACAGGGGCCTACGAGCAGTACTTC; CDR3aa: CAISEIRTGAYEQYF
j_gene: TRBJ2-7; d_gene: NA; abundance: NA; v_gene: TRBV2; CDR3nt: TGTGCCAGCAGTGACCGCAGGTTTAAGGGCGAGCAGTACTTC; CDR3aa: CASSDRRFKGEQYF
j_gene: TRBJ2-2; d_gene: NA; abundance: NA; v_gene: TRBV2; CDR3nt: TGTGCCAGCAGTCAGTTTGGGACCGGGGAGCTGTTTTTT; CDR3aa: CASSQFGTGELFF
j_gene: TRBJ1-4; d_gene: NA; abundance: NA; v_gene: TRBV5-1; CDR3nt: TGCGCCAGCAGACCTGGGATGCGGGATGAAAAACTGTTTTTT; CDR3aa: CASRPGMRDEKLFF
j_gene: TRBJ2-3; d_gene: TRBD2; abundance: NA; v_gene: TRBV11-1; CDR3nt: TGTGCCAGCAGCTTAAAACTAGCGGGAACAGATACGCAGTATTTT; CDR3aa: CASSLKLAGTDTQYF
j_gene: TRBJ2-5; d_gene: NA; abundance: NA; v_gene: TRBV19; CDR3nt: TGTGCCAGTAGTATGTTCGACAGGCAAGAGACCCAGTACTTC; CDR3aa: CASSMFDRQETQYF
j_gene: TRBJ1-2; d_gene: NA; abundance: NA; v_gene: TRBV7-2; CDR3nt: TGTGCCAGCAGCTTAATTGGGCAGAACTATGGCTACACCTTC; CDR3aa: CASSLIGQNYGYTF
j_gene: TRBJ1-1; d_gene: NA; abundance: few; v_gene: TRBV28; CDR3nt: TGTGCCAGCATCTTGCGGGTGTCGTACACTGAAGCTTTCTTT; CDR3aa: CASILRVSYTEAFF
j_gene: TRBJ2-1; d_gene: NA; abundance: NA; v_gene: TRBV10-3; CDR3nt: TGTGCCATCAGTGAGTCAAGCGGAGCGGCGTACAATGAGCAGTTCTTC; CDR3aa: CAISESSGAAYNEQFF
j_gene: TRBJ1-2; d_gene: NA; abundance: NA; v_gene: TRBV7-2; CDR3nt: TGTGCCAGCAGCTTAACTCAAGGGAACTATGGCTACACCTTC; CDR3aa: CASSLTQGNYGYTF
j_gene: TRBJ1-2; d_gene: NA; abundance: few; v_gene: TRBV5-1; CDR3nt: TGCGCCAGCAGCCGTGAGGAGGGGTACAATGGCTACACCTTC; CDR3aa: CASSREEGYNGYTF
j_gene: TRBJ2-3; d_gene: TRBD1; abundance: NA; v_gene: TRBV7-3; CDR3nt: TGTGCCAGCAGCTTCGGGGACAGGGGTGGCGGTACGCAGTATTTT; CDR3aa: CASSFGDRGGGTQYF
j_gene: TRBJ1-1; d_gene: NA; abundance: NA; v_gene: TRBV28; CDR3nt: TGTGCGCATCGGGGGGGGCCAGGCACTGAAGCTTTCTTT; CDR3aa: CAHRGGPGTEAFF
j_gene: TRBJ2-7; d_gene: NA; abundance: NA; v_gene: TRBV28; CDR3nt: TGTGCCAGCAGCCGAGTGGGGTACGAGCAGTACTTC; CDR3aa: CASSRVGYEQYF
j_gene: TRBJ2-1; d_gene: NA; abundance: NA; v_gene: TRBV5-1; CDR3nt: TGCGCCAGCAGCTTGCAAGGGACTCCCATTTTTGGTGAGCAGTTCTTC; CDR3aa: CASSLQGTPIFGEQFF